This section outlines one T cell receptor (beta chain) sequence together with its context. Its target is not known. The data derive from a study of monozygotic twins with inflammatory bowel disease. Notes on the study in general: On the inverse Simpson index, IBD patients scored lower for TCRbeta diversity than healthy co-twins.

Germline assignment: CDR1 ENHRY and CDR2 SYGVKD. This CDR3 region has 15 residues. UMIs incorporating a 6-nucleotide sample barcode were appended by means of template switching. Each CDR3 protein gets one entry in TCRdb, which reprocessed the 5' RACE reads and gives no DNA. Across about 210,000 distinct CDR3 sequences, the top ten clones capture more than 7.5% of the sample. This receptor was obtained from a human donor with ulcerative colitis or Crohn's disease, or a healthy co-twin of an affected twin (not recorded which). V usage is TRBV10-3 and J usage is TRBJ2-1; the D gene TCRdb calls, TRBD2, cannot be checked with no DNA. The sample taken for sequencing was blood. The CDR3 here is CAISPGLAGGNEQFF.